One sample yielded the 32 T cell receptor beta chains listed below, sequenced in a study of CD8 T cells in ankylosing spondylitis. TCRdb reprocessed the 5' RACE reads via MiXCR and lists one record per CDR3 protein. Among some 120,000 distinct CDR3 sequences listed, more than 6.5% were seen once. The specimen sequenced was blood, either unsorted or a sorted T cell fraction (not recorded which). These receptors were obtained from a male donor with ankylosing spondylitis or in good health (not recorded which).

This clonotype occurred many times. The V gene is TRBV3-1, the J gene TRBJ2-1, with 10 nucleotides matching TRBD2. V was pared by 3 bases and J by 5 bases, with 10 bases of the junction left unmatched. Germline V gives CDR1 LGHDT, CDR2 YNNKEL (reference sequence). CDR3 length: 17 residues. As DNA, the CDR3 is TGTGCCAGCAGCCAGAGGATACTAGCGGGACCGGACAATGAGCAGTTCTTC. The encoded protein is CASSQRILAGPDNEQFF.

Ten or more counts support this clonotype. This chain connects TRBV20-1 to TRBJ1-1; tentatively, D is TRBD1 (5 bases). Germline CDR1 DFQATT, CDR2 SNEGSKA (reference sequence). Trimming left V 4 bases short and J 4 bases short, with 16 bases between. The CDR3 consists of 14 residues. In DNA, the CDR3 is TGCAGTGCTAAAACTACTCCAGGGATCACTGAAGCTTTCTTT. It yields the protein CSAKTTPGITEAFF.

This clonotype has ten or more counts. The rearrangement joins TRBV5-1 to TRBJ2-2; D call uncertain. The V end was cut by 1 base, the J end by 3 bases, with 13 bases between. CDR1 is SGHRS, CDR2 YFSETQ, per germline. There are 16 residues in the CDR3. CDR3 in amino acids: CASSLNSLDYTGELFF. CDR3 DNA: TGCGCCAGCAGCTTGAACTCCCTAGATTACACCGGGGAGCTGTTTTTT.

Ten or more counts support this clonotype. J is TRBJ2-1 and V is TRBV12-3 or TRBV12-4; TRBD1 matches 7 bases. This CDR3 has 12 residues. Trimming removed 5 bases from V and 12 bases from J; junction bases left unmatched: 7. CDR3 loop: CASSLDRVGQFF. The CDR3 DNA reads as TGTGCCAGCAGTCTAGACAGGGTAGGGCAGTTCTTC.

This clonotype was picked up many times. The chain carries TRBV5-1 and TRBJ2-1, with 8 nucleotides matching TRBD2. The V gene's germline CDR1 is SGHRS and CDR2 YFSETQ. J lost 8 bases, V lost 4 bases, and 14 bases had no gene match. This CDR3 comprises 16 residues. The DNA of the CDR3 is TGCGCCAGCAGCGATGCTTTGCGGGGGGCATCGGATGAGCAGTTCTTC. Its protein is CASSDALRGASDEQFF.

This clonotype was seen at least ten times. The CDR3 sequence is CASSFDGGMAFF. CDR3 DNA sequence: TGCGCCAGCAGCTTTGACGGCGGGATGGCTTTCTTT. V gene TRBV5-1 combines with J gene TRBJ1-1; D is ambiguous. CDR1 is SGHRS, CDR2 YFSETQ, per germline. There are 12 residues in the CDR3. Trimming left V 2 bases short and J 11 bases short, with 13 bases between.

This clonotype has a count of ten or more. V usage is TRBV20-1 and J usage is TRBJ1-4, with D perhaps TRBD1 (5 bases). The CDR3 totals 14 residues. CDR1 and CDR2 (germline): DFQATT, SNEGSKA (reference sequence). V shed 2 bases and J shed 5 bases, with 12 bases lying between them. CDR3 in amino acids: CSARRTGGNEKLFF. CDR3 bases: TGCAGTGCTAGACGGACGGGGGGAAATGAAAAACTGTTTTTT.

Concerning this clonotype: A single base separates this from a much larger clone, so it may be a read error. The chain combines TRBV7-6 with TRBJ2-7, with D possibly TRBD2 on 5 matching bases. CDR1 and CDR2 (germline): SGHVS, FNYEAQ. V dropped 8 bases and J dropped 6 bases, with 11 bases sitting between them. This CDR3 has 11 amino acids. The CDR3 DNA sequence: TGTGCCAGCGGTTTAGGGAGCGAGCAGTACTTC. Translated: CASGLGSEQYF.

A few counts support this clonotype. V usage is TRBV20-1 and J usage is TRBJ1-1; weak D call: TRBD1 (5 bases). V lost 5 bases to trimming and J lost 7 bases, with 17 bases between them. CDR1 is DFQATT, CDR2 SNEGSKA, per germline (reference sequence). The CDR3 is 13 amino acids. CDR3 nucleotide sequence: TGCAGTGCTGAAAGGGACCTGGGAGGTGAAGCTTTCTTT. Translating gives CSAERDLGGEAFF.

Ten or more counts support this clonotype. The chain uses TRBV10-3 and TRBJ2-7, with D uncertain. The germline V gene encodes CDR1 ENHRY and CDR2 SYGVKD. This CDR3 has 14 amino acids. V was trimmed by 3 bases and J by 2 bases, leaving 11 bases between them. The chain's CDR3 is CAISEELSTYEQYF. The CDR3, as DNA: TGTGCCATCAGTGAAGAACTTTCAACCTACGAGCAGTACTTC.

At least ten counts were recorded for this clonotype. The genes are TRBV5-1 and TRBJ2-3; 9 bases fit TRBD2. The CDR3 is made up of 17 amino acids. CDR1 SGHRS and CDR2 YFSETQ come from the germline V gene. The V gene end was trimmed by 3 bases and the J gene end by 5 bases; junction bases not matched to a gene: 13. The DNA for the CDR3 is TGCGCCAGCAGCTCACTCGTGGCGGGGGGGCCAGGAGATACGCAGTATTTT. This encodes CASSSLVAGGPGDTQYF.

This clonotype was recorded many times. The genes are TRBV20-1 and TRBJ2-7, with TRBD2 matching over 11 bases. CDR3 size: 14 residues. V trimming: 1 base; J trimming: 3 bases; junction bases outside the gene matches: 2. The V gene's germline CDR1 is DFQATT and CDR2 SNEGSKA (reference sequence). The CDR3 DNA sequence: TGCAGTGCTAGAGGACTAGCGGGACACTACGAGCAGTACTTC. The encoded protein is CSARGLAGHYEQYF.

This clonotype was picked up many times. The chain employs TRBV27 and TRBJ1-2, with a tentative D call TRBD1 (5 bases). The germline V gene has CDR1 MNHEY and CDR2 SMNVEV (reference sequence). This CDR3 has 15 residues. Trimming removed 5 bases at V and 1 base at J, with 14 bases between. The CDR3 nucleotides are TGTGCCAGCAGTCCAACGAGGGGCCATAACTATGGCTACACCTTC. This encodes CASSPTRGHNYGYTF.

This clonotype has a count of ten or more. This rearrangement joins TRBV5-1 to TRBJ1-4, with 12 bases aligning to TRBD1. V lost 3 bases, J lost 7 bases, and 16 bases stayed unmatched. This CDR3 is built from 19 residues. Germline assignment: CDR1 SGHRS and CDR2 YFSETQ. Here the CDR3 reads CASSSPGQGAPFGGEKLFF. CDR3 DNA sequence: TGCGCCAGCAGCTCCCCGGGACAGGGGGCCCCCTTTGGAGGTGAAAAACTGTTTTTT.

The table lists this clonotype with many counts. This chain joins TRBV7-6 and TRBJ2-1, with D possibly being TRBD2 (6 bases). The CDR3 length is 14 residues. Germline V gives CDR1 SGHVS, CDR2 FNYEAQ. V lost 5 bases and J 8 bases, leaving 16 bases between the germline ends. CDR3 sequence (DNA): TGTGCCAGCAGCCCGAGGGGAGGTGCCGATGAGCAGTTCTTC. It yields the protein CASSPRGGADEQFF.

This clonotype was seen at least ten times. The chain uses TRBV4-1 and TRBJ2-3; D is possibly TRBD1 (6 bases). There are 15 residues in the CDR3. Trimming stripped 1 base from V and 4 bases from J, with 12 bases between. Germline loops: CDR1 MGHRA, CDR2 YSYEKL. CDR3 sequence: CASSQGDKDADTQYF. The CDR3 coding sequence is TGCGCCAGCAGCCAAGGGGACAAGGACGCAGATACGCAGTATTTT.

As concerns this clonotype: A single base separates this from a much larger clone, so it may be a read error. The rearrangement joins TRBV5-1 to TRBJ2-5; 10 nucleotides agree with TRBD2. CDR1 is SGHRS, CDR2 YFSETQ, per germline. V gave up 1 base and J gave up 7 bases; unmatched junction bases: 4. The CDR3 length is 14 residues. CDR3: CASSLTSGAVTQYF. The DNA for the CDR3 is TGCGCCAGCAGCTTGACTAGCGGGGCGGTGACCCAGTACTTC.

This clonotype was seen many times. V usage is TRBV7-8 and J usage is TRBJ2-2; D is perhaps TRBD2 (6 bases). The CDR3 sequence is 16 residues long. Germline CDR1 reads SGHVS; CDR2 reads FQNEAQ. V gave up 1 base and J gave up 0 bases, with 9 bases separating them. CDR3 nucleotides: TGTGCCAGCAGCTTAGTTAGCGGAGCGAACACCGGGGAGCTGTTTTTT. This gives the protein CASSLVSGANTGELFF.

This clonotype has at least ten counts. V usage is TRBV5-1 and J usage is TRBJ2-1; D might be TRBD1 (6 bases). CDR1 and CDR2 from the germline V gene are SGHRS and YFSETQ. Trimming left V 4 bases short and J 0 bases short, with 14 bases between. This CDR3 region has 16 residues. The DNA for the CDR3 is TGCGCCAGCAGCGAATCCGGGACAAGCTCCTACAATGAGCAGTTCTTC. As protein: CASSESGTSSYNEQFF. Filled out from reference TRBV5-1 and TRBJ2-1, the complete variable domain reads KAGVTQTPRYLIKTRGQQVTLSCSPISGHRSVSWYQQTPGQGLQFLFEYFSETQRNKGNFPGRFSGRQFSNSRSEMNVSTLELGDSALYLCASSESGTSSYNEQFFGPGTRLTVL.

This clonotype was counted many times. The chain combines TRBV29-1 with TRBJ1-1; D not certain. V was cut by 1 base and J by 0 bases, with 12 bases left in between. CDR3 size: 15 residues. Germline V gene data show CDR1 as SQVTM and CDR2 as ANQGSEA. In DNA, the CDR3 is TGCAGCGTTGAAGCGGCGGGCAGGATGAACACTGAAGCTTTCTTT. It codes for CSVEAAGRMNTEAFF.

In its sample, this clonotype was seen many times. The CDR3: CASKPSTANYGYTF. Written as DNA, the CDR3 is TGTGCCAGCAAACCTTCCACAGCTAACTATGGCTACACCTTC. The J gene is TRBJ1-2, the V gene TRBV28; no firm D call. Trimming took off 7 bases at V and 0 bases at J, with 12 bases between the two ends. From germline, CDR1 is MDHEN and CDR2 SYDVKM. This CDR3 has 14 amino acids.

In its sample, this clonotype was seen many times. The chain carries TRBV5-1 and TRBJ1-5, with D possibly being TRBD1 (6 bases). Germline V gene data show CDR1 as SGHRS and CDR2 as YFSETQ. The ends were cut back, 0 bases at V and 0 bases at J, with 7 bases in the middle. The CDR3 runs 15 residues. Here the CDR3 reads CASSLGDISNQPQHF. CDR3 coding DNA: TGCGCCAGCAGCTTGGGGGACATTAGCAATCAGCCCCAGCATTTT. Complete variable domain (other parts from reference TRBV5-1 and TRBJ1-5): KAGVTQTPRYLIKTRGQQVTLSCSPISGHRSVSWYQQTPGQGLQFLFEYFSETQRNKGNFPGRFSGRQFSNSRSEMNVSTLELGDSALYLCASSLGDISNQPQHFGDGTRLSIL.

This clonotype has a handful of counts. This chain connects TRBV9 to TRBJ1-1; perhaps TRBD1 as D (6 bases). The CDR3 sequence is 13 residues long. Germline V gene sequence: CDR1 SGDLS, CDR2 YYNGEE. The V end lost 4 bases, the J end lost 6 bases, and 13 bases lay between the germline ends. The CDR3 region has the DNA TGTGCCAGCAGCCCCCAGGGGCAGGCTGAAGCTTTCTTT. Translated, it gives CASSPQGQAEAFF.

This clonotype was recorded at least ten times. This chain connects TRBV10-3 to TRBJ2-7; D is perhaps TRBD2 (6 bases). CDR1 and CDR2 (germline): ENHRY, SYGVKD. Trimming took 11 bases from V and 3 from J, leaving 14 bases between them. The CDR3 extends over 12 amino acids. The CDR3 DNA reads as TGTGCCGCGGGGACGGCTTACTACGAGCAGTACTTC. It is translated as CAAGTAYYEQYF.

There are many counts of this clonotype. The V and J genes are TRBV4-1 and TRBJ1-6; no reliable D call. From germline, CDR1 is MGHRA and CDR2 YSYEKL. This CDR3 is 19 amino acids long. V lost 1 base, J lost 7 bases, and 23 bases lay in between. The CDR3 here is CASSQGPLGRSIGNSPLHF. The CDR3 DNA sequence: TGCGCCAGCAGCCAAGGGCCCCTCGGACGAAGCATTGGAAATTCACCCCTCCACTTT.

The sample holds a few counts of this clonotype. Written as DNA, the CDR3 is TGTGCCAGCAGCTCCCGTGGACAGGGCAGCACCTACAATGAGCAGTTCTTC. Translation gives CASSSRGQGSTYNEQFF. The chain couples TRBV7-9 to TRBJ2-1; TRBD1 agrees at 8 bases. CDR1 is SEHNR, CDR2 FQNEAQ, per germline (reference sequence). CDR3 length: 17 amino acids. V lost 4 bases to trimming and J lost 2 bases; unmatched junction nucleotides: 10.

This clonotype has a count of ten or more. The J gene is TRBJ2-1, the V gene TRBV6-5, with 9 bases fitting TRBD1. The germline CDR1 and CDR2 sequences are MNHEY and SVGAGI. V lost 4 bases, J lost 9 bases, and 7 bases stayed unmatched. The CDR3 has 14 residues. CDR3 DNA: TGTGCCAGCAGTTGGGACAGGGAGGTTGGTGAGCAGTTCTTC. The encoded protein is CASSWDREVGEQFF.

This clonotype was recorded many times. The chain employs TRBV11-2 and TRBJ2-7, with 8 bases lining up with TRBD1. V lost 4 bases, J lost 1 base, and 6 bases stayed unmatched. Germline CDR1 reads SGHAT; CDR2 reads FQNNGV. This CDR3 has 15 amino acids. The CDR3 region is CASSWTGTGSYEQYF. The CDR3 coding sequence is TGTGCCAGCAGCTGGACCGGGACAGGATCCTACGAGCAGTACTTC.

This clonotype has a count of ten or more. The CDR3 nucleotides read TGTGCCACCAGCAGAGGGGAGATAGCGAACACCGGGGAGCTGTTTTTT. As protein: CATSRGEIANTGELFF. The genes are TRBV15 and TRBJ2-2; D possibly corresponds to TRBD2 (5 bases). V was cut by 1 base and J by 0 bases, with 9 bases left in between. The CDR3 is 16 amino acids. Germline V gene lookup returns CDR1 LNHNV and CDR2 YYDKDF (reference sequence).

This clonotype was recorded many times. The CDR3 reads CASSSKGQETQYF. CDR3 nucleotide sequence: TGCGCCAGCAGCTCGAAGGGGCAGGAGACCCAGTACTTC. The chain links TRBV5-1 to TRBJ2-5; D possibly corresponds to TRBD1 (5 bases). CDR1 is SGHRS, CDR2 YFSETQ, per germline. This CDR3 has 13 residues. V was trimmed by 3 bases and J by 5 bases, leaving 11 bases between them.

This clonotype showed up many times. The J gene is TRBJ1-2, the V gene TRBV28; D unclear. The CDR3 spans 12 residues. V lost 2 bases and J 2 bases, leaving 3 bases between the germline ends. CDR1 is MDHEN, CDR2 SYDVKM, per germline. The CDR3 spells CASSLGNYGYTF. The CDR3 nucleotides are TGTGCCAGCAGTTTAGGAAACTATGGCTACACCTTC.

In this sample, this clonotype turned up many times. The chain is built from TRBV20-1 and TRBJ2-1; maybe TRBD2 (5 bases). The CDR3 covers 14 residues. Germline-derived CDR1 and CDR2 are DFQATT and SNEGSKA (reference sequence). V lost 3 bases and J lost 2, with 11 bases in between. The CDR3 nucleotides read TGCAGTGCTAGTGCAGCGGCGCCCTACAATGAGCAGTTCTTC. This gives the protein CSASAAAPYNEQFF.